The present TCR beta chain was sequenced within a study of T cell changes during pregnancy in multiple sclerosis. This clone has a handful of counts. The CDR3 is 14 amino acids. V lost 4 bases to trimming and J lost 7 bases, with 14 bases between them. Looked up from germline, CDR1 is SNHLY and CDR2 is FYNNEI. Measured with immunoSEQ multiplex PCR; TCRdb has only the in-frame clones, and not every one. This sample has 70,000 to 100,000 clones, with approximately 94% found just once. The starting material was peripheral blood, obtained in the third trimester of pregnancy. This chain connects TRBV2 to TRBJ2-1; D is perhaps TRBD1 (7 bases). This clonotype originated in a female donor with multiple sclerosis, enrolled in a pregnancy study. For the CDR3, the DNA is TGTGCCAGCAGTGCTGTCAGGGGGAGGAATGAGCAGTTCTTC. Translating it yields CASSAVRGRNEQFF.